These 8 T cell receptor beta chains share one sample of origin, sequenced in a study of blood T cell repertoires in COVID-19. Profiling relied on immunoSEQ multiplex PCR, and the TCRdb table lists in-frame clones only, not all of them. Among about 69,000 clones, roughly 90% were seen once, and the ten largest hold about 5%. Specimen: peripheral blood. The receptors here all came from a man over 45 with acute or convalescent COVID-19.

CDR3 region: CASRGTGGNQPQHF. Written as DNA, the CDR3 is TGTGCCAGCAGAGGGACAGGGGGCAATCAGCCCCAGCATTTT. The gene calls are TRBV6-5 and TRBJ1-5; TRBD1 matches at 10 bases. This CDR3 comprises 14 residues. J gave up 2 bases and V 6 bases, and 1 base lay outside the gene matches. Germline CDR1 and CDR2: MNHEY and SVGAGI.

This chain joins TRBV20-1 and TRBJ2-7, with no clear D. This CDR3 region has 11 residues. Trimming left V 7 bases short and J 5 bases short, with 12 bases between. From germline, CDR1 is DFQATT and CDR2 SNEGSKA (reference sequence). CDR3 residues: CSVSVFNEQYF. The CDR3 coding sequence is TGCAGTGTATCGGTCTTCAACGAGCAGTACTTC.

This chain links TRBV10-3 with TRBJ2-7; 13 bases fit TRBD2. J gave up 0 bases and V 6 bases, and 14 bases lay outside the gene matches. Germline V gene lookup returns CDR1 ENHRY and CDR2 SYGVKD. CDR3 size: 19 residues. The CDR3, as DNA: TGTGCCATCAGCTTTACCGGGACTAGCGGGATGTCCACCTCCTACGAGCAGTACTTC. It encodes CAISFTGTSGMSTSYEQYF.

In its sample, this clone was seen once. This chain connects TRBV30 to TRBJ2-7, with 14 bases that match TRBD2. The V gene's germline CDR1 is GTSNPN and CDR2 SVGIG (reference sequence). The ends lost 5 bases at V and 3 bases at J; junction bases unmatched: 6. The CDR3 contains 15 residues. The CDR3: CAWEIGTSGSYEQYF. The CDR3 bases are TGTGCCTGGGAGATTGGGACTAGCGGGAGCTACGAGCAGTACTTC.

This clone was detected only once. The chain carries TRBV19 and TRBJ2-4; D is perhaps TRBD1 (5 bases). Germline lookup yields CDR1 LNHDA and CDR2 SQIVND (reference sequence). Trimming cost V 4 bases and J 3 bases, with 16 bases left between them. This CDR3 is built from 16 residues. The CDR3 protein is CASSTPRDLVKNIQYF. The CDR3 DNA follows: TGTGCCAGTAGTACCCCCAGGGATTTGGTCAAAAACATTCAGTACTTC.

This chain links TRBV27 with TRBJ2-1; TRBD2 might be the D (7 bases). The CDR3 contains 18 residues. Germline assignment: CDR1 MNHEY and CDR2 SMNVEV (reference sequence). V was cut by 0 bases and J by 10 bases, with 25 bases left in between. The CDR3 spells CASSLSIGGGGSVWEQFF. In DNA form, the CDR3 reads TGTGCCAGCAGTTTATCGATAGGGGGGGGTGGCTCCGTATGGGAGCAGTTCTTC.

The chain employs TRBV15 and TRBJ2-7; 10 bases line up with TRBD1. V dropped 9 bases and J dropped 3; count of bases not matched to a gene: 8. Germline CDR1 LNHNV, CDR2 YYDKDF (reference sequence). This CDR3 has 14 residues. CDR3 in DNA: TGTGCCACTTCTGTCGGGACAGGGGACTACGAGCAGTACTTC. It is translated as CATSVGTGDYEQYF.

The chain couples TRBV6-2 or TRBV6-3 to TRBJ2-2, with 8 bases identical to TRBD1. With V trimmed by 6 bases and J by 7 bases, 13 bases remained unmatched. CDR1 and CDR2 from the germline V gene are MNHEY and SVGEGT. The CDR3 runs to 16 residues. CDR3 bases: TGTGCCAGCAGCCTCCGGGGGCAGGGGGCTGGCGGGGAGCTGTTTTTT. Translating gives CASSLRGQGAGGELFF.